The 2 T cell receptor beta chains below come from one sample, sequenced in a study of cytomegalovirus exposure and HLA in healthy donors (dated by TCRdb to about 2017). Libraries were prepared through the immunoSEQ multiplex PCR assay. The multiplex PCR relied on a mix of 60 forward primers for TCR Vbeta segments and 13 reverse primers for TCR Jbeta segments. TCRdb re-hosts the immuneACCESS table, in-frame sequences only. Its copies lack some clones; in the studies checked, an unresolved V gene accounts for under half of them, and the cause for the rest is not known. Counted in this sample were some 170,000 clones; roughly four fifths of them appeared once. Over 4.5% of the sample goes to the ten largest clones. Specimen: PBMCs. These receptors all stem from a young woman in good health and CMV-seropositive.

CDR3 in DNA: TGTGCCAGCACCTTAACAAACGGAAACACCATATATTTT. It specifies CASTLTNGNTIYF. V usage is TRBV2 and J usage is TRBJ1-3, with D unresolved. This CDR3 has 13 residues. Trimming took 7 bases from V and 4 from J, leaving 11 bases between them. The germline CDR1 and CDR2 sequences are SNHLY and FYNNEI.

The chain is built from TRBV10-3 and TRBJ2-1, with D perhaps matching TRBD2 (6 bases). The CDR3 contains 17 residues. V was trimmed by 4 bases and J by 0 bases, leaving 16 bases between them. The germline CDR1 and CDR2 sequences are ENHRY and SYGVKD. CDR3: CAISVLVRGSSYNEQFF. DNA for the CDR3: TGTGCCATCAGTGTGTTAGTGCGGGGAAGCTCCTACAATGAGCAGTTCTTC.